These T cell receptor beta chains were read from a single sample in a study of patients and donors after allogeneic stem cell transplantation. TCRdb passed the RT-PCR reads through MiXCR, listing each CDR3 protein once. This repertoire shows fewer than 500,000 distinct CDR3 sequences, under 20% found once; its top ten account for 7.2%. The sample taken for sequencing was blood, either unsorted or a sorted T cell fraction (not recorded which). These TCRs come from a human donor who was either an allogeneic HSCT recipient or a stem cell or donor lymphocyte infusion donor (not recorded which). It is not recorded whose cells these are; they may come from a transplant donor. CDR3s include the opening cysteine and the closing phenylalanine or tryptophan. The D gene is left open where the match is weak. Clone size is shown for a subset of rows, as once, few, many or a class of expanded clone.

TRBD1 | TRBJ2-6 | TRBV6-2/TRBV6-3 | - | CASKTRTGPSSGANVLTF | TGTGCCAGCAAGACCCGGACAGGTCCAAGCTCTGGGGCCAACGTCCTGACTTTC
TRBD1 | TRBJ1-5 | TRBV29-1 | few | CSVGGTGNQPQHF | TGCAGCGTTGGAGGGACAGGCAATCAGCCCCAGCATTTT
- | TRBJ2-5 | TRBV15 | - | CATSRALKETQYF | TGTGCCACCAGCAGAGCTCTTAAAGAGACCCAGTACTTC
TRBD2 | TRBJ2-1 | TRBV5-1 | many | CASTRGQTSGGYNEQFF | TGCGCCAGCACCCGAGGACAGACAAGCGGGGGTTACAATGAGCAGTTCTTC
- | TRBJ2-7 | TRBV5-6 | - | CASSLRDDEYF | TGTGCCAGCAGCTTAAGGGACGACGAGTACTTC
- | TRBJ2-1 | TRBV19 | - | CASSIGGTYNEQFF | TGTGCCAGTAGTATTGGCGGGACCTACAATGAGCAGTTCTTC
- | TRBJ2-1 | TRBV19 | - | CASTPWGLASVDEQFF | TGTGCCAGTACTCCGTGGGGGCTAGCCTCCGTGGATGAGCAGTTCTTC
TRBD2 | TRBJ2-7 | TRBV20-1 | many | CSARAGTSGTRQYF | TGCAGTGCTAGAGCCGGGACTAGCGGTACGAGGCAGTACTTC
- | TRBJ2-5 | TRBV15 | few | CATSESSSRGETQYF | TGTGCCACCAGCGAGAGTAGCTCGAGGGGAGAGACCCAGTACTTC
- | TRBJ2-4 | TRBV20-1 | few | CSAREALRNIQYF | TGCAGTGCTAGAGAAGCACTCAGAAACATTCAGTACTTC
- | TRBJ2-7 | TRBV12-3/TRBV12-4 | many | CASSPTDNPYEQYF | TGTGCCAGCAGCCCGACAGACAATCCCTACGAGCAGTACTTC
TRBD2 | TRBJ2-7 | TRBV11-1 | - | CASSLDGRASYEQYF | TGTGCCAGCAGCTTAGACGGGAGGGCCTCCTACGAGCAGTACTTC
- | TRBJ1-2 | TRBV7-2 | - | CASSFGRDYGYTF | TGTGCCAGCAGCTTCGGCAGGGACTATGGCTACACCTTC
- | TRBJ2-1 | TRBV5-1 | - | CASSSGTWNNEQFF | TGCGCCAGCAGCTCCGGGACGTGGAACAATGAGCAGTTCTTC
- | TRBJ2-7 | TRBV5-1 | - | CASSLTGPAEIEQYF | TGCGCCAGCAGCTTGACAGGTCCCGCAGAGATCGAGCAGTACTTC